This T cell receptor beta chain is from a study of T cell changes during pregnancy in multiple sclerosis. Trimming left V 5 bases short and J 4 bases short, with 11 bases between. The germline CDR1 and CDR2 sequences are LNHDA and SQIVND (reference sequence). The CDR3 spans 13 residues. Libraries were prepared by immunoSEQ multiplex PCR; TCRdb keeps only in-frame clonotypes and omits some of them. The sample yields about 55,000 clones, about 90% seen once. The sequencing used CD4+ T cells from peripheral blood mononuclear cells, collected in the first trimester of pregnancy. The source of this sequence is a female donor with multiple sclerosis, enrolled in a pregnancy study. The chain uses TRBV19 and TRBJ1-1; no clear D gene. CDR3 sequence (DNA): TGTGCCAGTAGTGAGGGAAGGAGCACTGAAGCTTTCTTT. It is translated as CASSEGRSTEAFF.